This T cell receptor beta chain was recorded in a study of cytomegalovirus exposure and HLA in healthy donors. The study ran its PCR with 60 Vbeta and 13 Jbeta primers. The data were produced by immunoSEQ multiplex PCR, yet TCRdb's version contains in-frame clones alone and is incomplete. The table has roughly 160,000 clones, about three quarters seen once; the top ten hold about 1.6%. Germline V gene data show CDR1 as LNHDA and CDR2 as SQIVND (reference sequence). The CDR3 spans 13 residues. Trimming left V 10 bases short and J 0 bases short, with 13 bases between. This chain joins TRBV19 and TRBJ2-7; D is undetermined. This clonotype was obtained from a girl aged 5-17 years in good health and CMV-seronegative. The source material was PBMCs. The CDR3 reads CATQAPTSYEQYF. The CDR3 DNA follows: TGTGCCACTCAGGCCCCAACCTCCTACGAGCAGTACTTC.